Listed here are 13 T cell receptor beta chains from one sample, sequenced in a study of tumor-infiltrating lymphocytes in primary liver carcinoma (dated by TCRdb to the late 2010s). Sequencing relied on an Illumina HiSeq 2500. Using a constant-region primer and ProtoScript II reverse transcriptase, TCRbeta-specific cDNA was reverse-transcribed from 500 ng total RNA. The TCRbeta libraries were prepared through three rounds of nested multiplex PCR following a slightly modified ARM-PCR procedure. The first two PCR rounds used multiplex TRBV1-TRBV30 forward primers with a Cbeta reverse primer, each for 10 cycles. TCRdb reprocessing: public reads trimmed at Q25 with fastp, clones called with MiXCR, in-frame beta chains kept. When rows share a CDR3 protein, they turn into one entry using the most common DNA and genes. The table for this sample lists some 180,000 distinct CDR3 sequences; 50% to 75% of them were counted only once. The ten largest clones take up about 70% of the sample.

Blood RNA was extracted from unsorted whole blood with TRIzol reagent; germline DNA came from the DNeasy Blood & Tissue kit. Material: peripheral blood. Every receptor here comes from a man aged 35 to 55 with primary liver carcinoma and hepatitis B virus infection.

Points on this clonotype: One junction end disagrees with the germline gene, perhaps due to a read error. CDR3 bases: TGTGCCAGCAGTCGTGGGACAGGGTCTTACGAGCGGTACTTC. Amino acid sequence: CASSRGTGSYERYF. The V call is TRBV6-6, the J call TRBJ2-7, with 9 bases aligning to TRBD1. The germline V gene encodes CDR1 MNHNY and CDR2 SVGAGI (reference sequence). CDR3 length equals 14 residues.

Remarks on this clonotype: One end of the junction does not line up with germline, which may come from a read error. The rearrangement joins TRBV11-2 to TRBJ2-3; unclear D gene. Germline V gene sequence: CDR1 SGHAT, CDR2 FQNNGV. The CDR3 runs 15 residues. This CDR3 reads CASTFLKESTDTQYF. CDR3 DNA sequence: TGTGCTAGCACCTTTTTGAAGGAGAGCACAGATACGCAGTATTTT.

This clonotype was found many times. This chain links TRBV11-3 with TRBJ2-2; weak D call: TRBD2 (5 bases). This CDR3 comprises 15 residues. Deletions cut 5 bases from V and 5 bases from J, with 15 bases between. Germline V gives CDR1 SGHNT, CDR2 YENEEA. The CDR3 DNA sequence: TGTGCCAGCAGCCCCGGGGTAGCCCGGACCGGGGAGCTGTTTTTT. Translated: CASSPGVARTGELFF.

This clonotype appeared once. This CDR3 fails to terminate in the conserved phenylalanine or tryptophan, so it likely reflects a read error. This CDR3 reads CVSRDPGVAGYNEQFS. The CDR3 DNA sequence: TGTGTCAGCAGAGACCCGGGGGTAGCGGGGTACAATGAGCAGTTCTCC. The V and J genes are TRBV12-3 or TRBV12-4 and TRBJ2-1; 8 bases map to TRBD2. The CDR3 covers 16 residues.

The chain's CDR3 is CASSLAGTAEAFF. The CDR3 region has the DNA TGTGCCAGCAGCTTGGCTGGGACAGCCGAAGCTTTCTTT. This rearrangement joins TRBV5-4 to TRBJ1-1; 7 nucleotides line up with TRBD1. Germline assignment: CDR1 SGHNT and CDR2 YYREEE (reference sequence). The CDR3 loop spans 13 amino acids. V trimming: 0 bases; J trimming: 8 bases; junction bases outside the gene matches: 4. The complete variable domain, with remaining parts taken from reference TRBV5-4 and TRBJ1-1, reads ETGVTQSPTHLIKTRGQQVTLRCSSQSGHNTVSWYQQALGQGPQFIFQYYREEENGRGNFPPRFSGLQFPNYSSELNVNALELDDSALYLCASSLAGTAEAFFGQGTRLTVV.

This chain's CDR3 is CASSLRLIGTDTQYF. The CDR3 DNA reads as TGTGCCAGCAGTTTAAGGCTCATAGGCACAGATACGCAGTATTTT. The chain recombines TRBV12-3 or TRBV12-4 with TRBJ2-3; D not certain. V shed 2 bases and J shed 1 base, with 10 bases lying between them. The CDR3 sequence is 15 residues long.

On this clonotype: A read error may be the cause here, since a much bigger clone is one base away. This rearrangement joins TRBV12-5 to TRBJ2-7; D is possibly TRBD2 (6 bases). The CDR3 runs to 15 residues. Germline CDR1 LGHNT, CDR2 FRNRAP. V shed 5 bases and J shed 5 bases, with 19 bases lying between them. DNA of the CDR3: TGTGCTAGTGGTCTGCCGCGGGAAGGCCTCCACGAGCAGTACTTC. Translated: CASGLPREGLHEQYF.

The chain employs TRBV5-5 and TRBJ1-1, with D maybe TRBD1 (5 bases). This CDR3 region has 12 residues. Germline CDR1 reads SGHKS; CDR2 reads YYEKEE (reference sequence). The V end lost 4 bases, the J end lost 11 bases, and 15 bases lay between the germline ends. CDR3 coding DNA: TGTGCCAGCAGCCCTACCGGGGGGAAGGCTTTCTTT. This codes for CASSPTGGKAFF.

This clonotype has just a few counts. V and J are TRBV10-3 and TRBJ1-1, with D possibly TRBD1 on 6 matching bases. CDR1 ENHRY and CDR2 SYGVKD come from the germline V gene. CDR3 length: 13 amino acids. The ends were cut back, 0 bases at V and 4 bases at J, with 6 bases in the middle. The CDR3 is CAISESQGTEAFF. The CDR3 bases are TGTGCCATCAGTGAGTCACAGGGCACTGAAGCTTTCTTT.

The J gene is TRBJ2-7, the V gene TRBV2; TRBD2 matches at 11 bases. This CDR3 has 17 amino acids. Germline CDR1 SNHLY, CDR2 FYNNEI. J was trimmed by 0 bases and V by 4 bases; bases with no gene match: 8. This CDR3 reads CASSGASGRTPSYEQYF. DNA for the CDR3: TGTGCCAGCAGTGGAGCTAGCGGGAGGACCCCCTCCTACGAGCAGTACTTC.

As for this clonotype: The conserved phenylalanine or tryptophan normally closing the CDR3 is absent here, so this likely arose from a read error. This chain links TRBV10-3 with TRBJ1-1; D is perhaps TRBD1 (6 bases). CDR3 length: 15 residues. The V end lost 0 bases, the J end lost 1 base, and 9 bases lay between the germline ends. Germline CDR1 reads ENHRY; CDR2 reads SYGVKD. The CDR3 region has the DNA TGTGCCATCAGTGAGTCGGGGGCAACGAACACTGAAGCTTTCATT. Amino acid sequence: CAISESGATNTEAFI.

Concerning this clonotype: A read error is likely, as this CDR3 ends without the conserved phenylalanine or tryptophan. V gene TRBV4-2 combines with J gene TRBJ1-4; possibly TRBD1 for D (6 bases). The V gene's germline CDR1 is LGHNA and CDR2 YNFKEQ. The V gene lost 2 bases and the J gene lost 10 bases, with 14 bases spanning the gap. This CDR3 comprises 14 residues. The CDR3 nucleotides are TGTGCCAGCAGCCAACGGTCGAGGGGGTCAAAACTGTTTTAT. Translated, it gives CASSQRSRGSKLFY.

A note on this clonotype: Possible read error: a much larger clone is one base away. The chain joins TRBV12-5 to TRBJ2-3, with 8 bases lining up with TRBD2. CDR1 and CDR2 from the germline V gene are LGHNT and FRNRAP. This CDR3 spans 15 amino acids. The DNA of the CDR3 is TGTGCTAGTGGCCTCGGGGGGGGCGGCACAGATATGCAGTATTTT. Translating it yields CASGLGGGGTDMQYF.